The 13 T cell receptor beta chains below come from one sample, sequenced in a study of T cell changes during pregnancy in multiple sclerosis. The repertoire was sequenced with immunoSEQ multiplex PCR; TCRdb's copy has only in-frame clones and lacks some. The sample records around 59,000 clones, approximately 90% being singletons. This sample comprised peripheral blood, obtained in the third trimester of pregnancy. All receptors derive from a female donor in good health, enrolled as a control in a pregnancy study.

This clone has a handful of counts. J is TRBJ1-1 and V is TRBV18, with 7 bases identical to TRBD1. This CDR3 region has 13 residues. With V trimmed by 1 base and J by 7 bases, 3 bases remained unmatched. CDR1 and CDR2 from the germline V gene are KGHSH and LQKENI. The CDR3 reads CASSPLGGSEAFF. The CDR3 bases are TGTGCCAGCTCACCACTAGGGGGCAGTGAAGCTTTCTTT.

The chain couples TRBV18 to TRBJ2-5; possible D gene TRBD2, 7 bases. This CDR3 is built from 17 residues. Trimming left V 2 bases short and J 2 bases short, with 18 bases between. Germline CDR1 and CDR2: KGHSH and LQKENI. In DNA, the CDR3 is TGTGCCAGCTCACCATTTAACGGGGGGCAGGGACAAGAGACCCAGTACTTC. It encodes CASSPFNGGQGQETQYF.

The chain is built from TRBV21-1 and TRBJ2-4; no DNA check was done on the table's D call, TRBD1. TRBV21-1 is given as a pseudogene. The CDR3 runs to 18 residues. CDR3 in amino acids: CASSFLGGQPLAKNIQYF. The DNA of the CDR3 is TGTGCCAGCAGCTTTCTAGGTGGACAGCCCCTAGCCAAAAACATTCAGTACTTC.

The rearrangement uses TRBV6-1 and TRBJ1-1, with D uncertain. CDR1 is MNHNS, CDR2 SASEGT, per germline. V lost 4 bases and J lost 0, with 9 bases in between. The CDR3 contains 14 residues. Here the CDR3 DNA reads TGTGCCAGCAGTGTGGCAGGCTTGAACACTGAAGCTTTCTTT. Its protein is CASSVAGLNTEAFF.

This rearrangement joins TRBV6-1 to TRBJ2-7; 7 nucleotides match TRBD2. Germline CDR1 and CDR2: MNHNS and SASEGT. The CDR3 has 15 residues. Germline trimming cut 2 bases from V and 0 bases from J; bases unmatched to any gene: 4. The CDR3 region is CASSELGGSSYEQYF. As DNA, the CDR3 is TGTGCCAGCAGTGAACTAGGCGGGAGCTCCTACGAGCAGTACTTC.

The rearrangement joins TRBV19 to TRBJ2-5; weak D call: TRBD1 (6 bases). CDR1 and CDR2 from the germline V gene are LNHDA and SQIVND (reference sequence). The CDR3 runs 14 residues. The V end lost 4 bases, the J end lost 3 bases, and 12 bases lay between the germline ends. The CDR3 DNA reads as TGTGCCAGTAGTACCGCTTACAGGGAAGAGACCCAGTACTTC. The encoded protein is CASSTAYREETQYF.

This clone is a singleton in its sample. V is TRBV5-4 and J is TRBJ1-2; the D gene is possibly TRBD1 (6 bases). Germline V gene lookup returns CDR1 SGHNT and CDR2 YYREEE (reference sequence). Trimming took 2 bases from V and 2 from J, leaving 13 bases between them. CDR3 length: 15 amino acids. The CDR3 sequence: CASSFGGPSNYGYTF. The DNA of the CDR3 is TGTGCCAGCAGCTTTGGGGGCCCCTCCAACTATGGCTACACCTTC.

The chain combines TRBV2 with TRBJ2-1; tentatively, D is TRBD2 (6 bases). CDR3 length: 15 amino acids. Trimming left V 2 bases short and J 1 base short, with 9 bases between. Germline V lookup: CDR1 SNHLY, CDR2 FYNNEI. The CDR3 sequence: CASSELAQSYNEQFF. The CDR3 DNA reads as TGTGCCAGCAGTGAACTAGCGCAATCCTACAATGAGCAGTTCTTC.

This chain links TRBV7-6 with TRBJ1-3, with a weak D call TRBD1 (6 bases). The CDR3 runs 14 residues. Germline lookup yields CDR1 SGHVS and CDR2 FNYEAQ. With 5 bases removed from V and 4 bases from J, the gap between germline ends came to 12 bases. The CDR3 bases are TGTGCCAGCAGCCATGCGGGGGCAGGAAACACCATATATTTT. Translated: CASSHAGAGNTIYF.

The V and J genes are TRBV29-1 and TRBJ2-5; a weak D match, TRBD1 (6 bases). The CDR3 contains 13 residues. The ends were cut back, 6 bases at V and 4 bases at J, with 15 bases in the middle. Germline assignment: CDR1 SQVTM and CDR2 ANQGSEA. The CDR3 nucleotides read TGCAGCGTCCGGAGAGGGGGAACAGAGACCCAGTACTTC. Translation: CSVRRGGTETQYF. Looking up the rest from reference TRBV29-1 and TRBJ2-5 gives the full variable domain: SAVISQKPSRDICQRGTSLTIQCQVDSQVTMMFWYRQQPGQSLTLIATANQGSEATYESGFVIDKFPISRPNLTFSTLTVSNMSPEDSSIYLCSVRRGGTETQYFGPGTRLLVL.

J is TRBJ2-3 and V is TRBV6-5; 14 bases line up with TRBD2. The CDR3 runs to 16 residues. Germline CDR1 and CDR2: MNHEY and SVGAGI. The V and J ends lost 4 bases and 4 bases, in that order; junction bases with no gene match: 4. CDR3 amino acids: CASSSGLAGVSDTQYF. The CDR3 region has the DNA TGTGCCAGCAGTTCGGGACTAGCGGGAGTATCAGATACGCAGTATTTT.

This rearrangement joins TRBV27 to TRBJ1-2; 7 nucleotides line up with TRBD1. The germline V gene encodes CDR1 MNHEY and CDR2 SMNVEV (reference sequence). The CDR3 consists of 12 residues. The V gene end was trimmed by 5 bases and the J gene end by 8 bases; junction bases not matched to a gene: 5. The CDR3 loop reads CASSANRGGYTF. In nucleotides, the CDR3 is TGTGCCAGCAGTGCCAACAGGGGCGGCTACACCTTC.

The gene calls are TRBV19 and TRBJ1-2; 7 bases line up with TRBD1. CDR1 is LNHDA, CDR2 SQIVND, per germline (reference sequence). CDR3 size: 13 residues. V was pared by 4 bases and J by 4 bases, with 3 bases of the junction left unmatched. In DNA form, the CDR3 reads TGTGCCAGTAGTAGGGACAGCCTCTATGGCTACACCTTC. Translation gives CASSRDSLYGYTF.